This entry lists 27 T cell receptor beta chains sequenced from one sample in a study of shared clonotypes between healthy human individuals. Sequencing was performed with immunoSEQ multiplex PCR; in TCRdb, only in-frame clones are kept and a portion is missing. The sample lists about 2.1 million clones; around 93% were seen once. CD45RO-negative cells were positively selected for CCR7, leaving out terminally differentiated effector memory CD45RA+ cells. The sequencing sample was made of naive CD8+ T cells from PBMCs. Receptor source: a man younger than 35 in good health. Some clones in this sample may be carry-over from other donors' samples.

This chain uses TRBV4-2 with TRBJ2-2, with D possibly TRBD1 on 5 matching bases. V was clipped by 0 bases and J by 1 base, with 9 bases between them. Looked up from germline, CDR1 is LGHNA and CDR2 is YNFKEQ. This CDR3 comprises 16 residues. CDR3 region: CASSQEKGLNTGELFF. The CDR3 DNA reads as TGTGCCAGCAGCCAAGAAAAGGGGTTGAACACCGGGGAGCTGTTTTTT.

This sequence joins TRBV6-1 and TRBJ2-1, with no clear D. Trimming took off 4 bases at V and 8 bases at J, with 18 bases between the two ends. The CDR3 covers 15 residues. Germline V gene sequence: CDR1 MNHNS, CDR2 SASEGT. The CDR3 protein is CASSVGPRAFDEQFF. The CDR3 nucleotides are TGTGCCAGCAGTGTGGGTCCCAGAGCATTCGATGAGCAGTTCTTC.

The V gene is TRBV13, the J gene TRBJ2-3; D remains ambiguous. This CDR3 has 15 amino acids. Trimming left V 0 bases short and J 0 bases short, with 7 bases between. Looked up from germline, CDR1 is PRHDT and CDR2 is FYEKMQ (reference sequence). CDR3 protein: CASSLGRPSTDTQYF. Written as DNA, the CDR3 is TGTGCCAGCAGCTTAGGACGGCCTAGCACAGATACGCAGTATTTT.

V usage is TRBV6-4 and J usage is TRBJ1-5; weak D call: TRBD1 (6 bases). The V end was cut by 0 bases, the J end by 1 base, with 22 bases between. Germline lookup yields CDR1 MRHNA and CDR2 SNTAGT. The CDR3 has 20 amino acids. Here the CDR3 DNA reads TGTGCCAGCAGTGACTCGAGGGGGGGCGGAGATGGGCCAAGCAATCAGCCCCAGCATTTT. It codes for CASSDSRGGGDGPSNQPQHF.

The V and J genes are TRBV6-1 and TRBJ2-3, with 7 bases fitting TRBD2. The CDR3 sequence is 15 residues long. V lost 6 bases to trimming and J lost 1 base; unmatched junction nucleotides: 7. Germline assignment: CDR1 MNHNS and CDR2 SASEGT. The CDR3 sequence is CASRPLAGGTDTQYF. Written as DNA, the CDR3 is TGTGCCAGCAGGCCTCTGGCGGGAGGCACAGATACGCAGTATTTT.

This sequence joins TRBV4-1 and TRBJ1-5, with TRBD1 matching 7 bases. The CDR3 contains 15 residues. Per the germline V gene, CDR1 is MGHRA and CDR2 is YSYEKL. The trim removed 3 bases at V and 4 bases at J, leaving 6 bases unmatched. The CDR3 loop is CASSHNDRANQPQHF. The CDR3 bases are TGCGCCAGCAGCCATAACGACAGGGCTAATCAGCCCCAGCATTTT.

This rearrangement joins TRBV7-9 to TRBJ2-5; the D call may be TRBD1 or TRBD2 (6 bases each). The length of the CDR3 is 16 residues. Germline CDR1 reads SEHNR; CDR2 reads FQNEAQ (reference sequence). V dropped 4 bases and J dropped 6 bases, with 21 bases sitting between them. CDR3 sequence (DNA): TGTGCCAGCAGCTACCCCTCCGGAGGGGGTGTGCAGACCCAGTACTTC. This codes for CASSYPSGGGVQTQYF. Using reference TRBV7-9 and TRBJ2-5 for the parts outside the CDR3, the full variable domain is DTGVSQNPRHKITKRGQNVTFRCDPISEHNRLYWYRQTLGQGPEFLTYFQNEAQLEKSRLLSDRFSAERPKGSFSTLEIQRTEQGDSAMYLCASSYPSGGGVQTQYFGPGTRLLVL.

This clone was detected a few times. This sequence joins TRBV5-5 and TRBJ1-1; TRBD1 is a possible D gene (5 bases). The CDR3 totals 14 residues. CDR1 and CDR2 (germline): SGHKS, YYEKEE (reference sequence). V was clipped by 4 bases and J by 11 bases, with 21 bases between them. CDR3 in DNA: TGTGCCAGCAGCCCTGGGACCGATGGTCATGGGGCTTTCTTT. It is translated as CASSPGTDGHGAFF.

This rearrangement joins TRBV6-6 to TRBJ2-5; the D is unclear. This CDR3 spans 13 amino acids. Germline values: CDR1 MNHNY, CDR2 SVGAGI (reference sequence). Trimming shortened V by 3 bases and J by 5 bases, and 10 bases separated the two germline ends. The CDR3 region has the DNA TGTGCCAGCAGTTATAAGCGAACGGAGACCCAGTACTTC. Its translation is CASSYKRTETQYF.

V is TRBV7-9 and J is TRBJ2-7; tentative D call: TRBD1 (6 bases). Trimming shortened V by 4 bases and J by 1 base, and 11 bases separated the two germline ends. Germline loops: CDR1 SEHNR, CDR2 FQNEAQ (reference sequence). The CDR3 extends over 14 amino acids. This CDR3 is CASSSKQGSYEQYF. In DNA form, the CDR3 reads TGTGCCAGCAGCTCAAAACAGGGTTCCTACGAGCAGTACTTC.

As DNA, the CDR3 is TGTGCCAGCACCCTCGGGACAGTTGAGTCCTACGAGCAGTACTTC. The encoded protein is CASTLGTVESYEQYF. The genes are TRBV6-1 and TRBJ2-7; 7 positions match TRBD1. CDR3 length: 15 residues. Germline CDR1 reads MNHNS; CDR2 reads SASEGT. The J segment lost 1 base and the V segment lost 7 bases, leaving 10 bases of the junction unmatched.

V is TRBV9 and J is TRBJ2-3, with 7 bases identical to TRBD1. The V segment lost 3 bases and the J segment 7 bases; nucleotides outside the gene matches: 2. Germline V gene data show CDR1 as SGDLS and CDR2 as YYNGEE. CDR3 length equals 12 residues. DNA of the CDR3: TGTGCCAGCAGCGGGGGACAGTATACGCAGTATTTT. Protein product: CASSGGQYTQYF.

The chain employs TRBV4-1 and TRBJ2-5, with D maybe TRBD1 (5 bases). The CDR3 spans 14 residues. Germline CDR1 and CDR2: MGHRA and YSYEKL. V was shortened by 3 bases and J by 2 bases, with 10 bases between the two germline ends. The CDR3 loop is CASSHTGSQETQYF. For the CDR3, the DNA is TGCGCCAGCAGCCATACAGGATCTCAAGAGACCCAGTACTTC.

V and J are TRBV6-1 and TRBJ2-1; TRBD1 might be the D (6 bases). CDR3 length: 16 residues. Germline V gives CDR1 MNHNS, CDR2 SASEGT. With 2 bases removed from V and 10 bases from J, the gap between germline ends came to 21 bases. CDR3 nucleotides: TGTGCCAGCAGTGAAAAAGGGACAAAATTTTTCAACGAGCAGTTCTTC. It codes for CASSEKGTKFFNEQFF.

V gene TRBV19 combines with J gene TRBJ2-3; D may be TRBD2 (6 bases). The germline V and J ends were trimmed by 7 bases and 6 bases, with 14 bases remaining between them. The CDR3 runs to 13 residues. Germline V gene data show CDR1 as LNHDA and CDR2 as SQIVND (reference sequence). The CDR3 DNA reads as TGTGCCAGTAAGGTTCGGGGGTGGGATACGCAGTATTTT. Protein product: CASKVRGWDTQYF.

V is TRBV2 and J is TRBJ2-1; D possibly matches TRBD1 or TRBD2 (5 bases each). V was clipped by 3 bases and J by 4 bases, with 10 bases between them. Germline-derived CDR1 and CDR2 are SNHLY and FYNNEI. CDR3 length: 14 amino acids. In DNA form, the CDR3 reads TGTGCCAGCAGTGAGCCGGGACCTTACAATGAGCAGTTCTTC. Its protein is CASSEPGPYNEQFF.

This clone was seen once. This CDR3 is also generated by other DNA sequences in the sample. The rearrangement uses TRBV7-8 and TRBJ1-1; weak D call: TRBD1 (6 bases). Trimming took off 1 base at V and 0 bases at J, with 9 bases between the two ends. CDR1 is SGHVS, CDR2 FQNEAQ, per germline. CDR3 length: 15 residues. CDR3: CASSLVGGLNTEAFF. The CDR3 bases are TGTGCCAGCAGCTTAGTAGGGGGATTGAACACTGAAGCTTTCTTT.

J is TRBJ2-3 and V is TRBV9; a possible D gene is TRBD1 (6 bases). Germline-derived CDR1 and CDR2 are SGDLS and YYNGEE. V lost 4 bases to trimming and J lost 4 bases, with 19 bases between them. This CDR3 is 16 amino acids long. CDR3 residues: CASSPSDWPGADTQYF. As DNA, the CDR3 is TGTGCCAGCAGCCCTTCCGACTGGCCAGGGGCAGATACGCAGTATTTT.

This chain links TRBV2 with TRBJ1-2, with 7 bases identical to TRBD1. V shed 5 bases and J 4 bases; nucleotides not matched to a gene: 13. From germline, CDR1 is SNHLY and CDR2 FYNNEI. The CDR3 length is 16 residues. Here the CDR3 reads CASSRLSTGQGYGYTF. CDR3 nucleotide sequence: TGTGCCAGCAGTCGACTCTCGACAGGGCAGGGCTATGGCTACACCTTC.

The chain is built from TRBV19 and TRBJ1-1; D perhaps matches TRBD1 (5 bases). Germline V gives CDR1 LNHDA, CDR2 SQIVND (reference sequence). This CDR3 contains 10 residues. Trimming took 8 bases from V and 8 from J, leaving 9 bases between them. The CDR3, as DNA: TGTGCCAGTGGGACGGACGAAGCTTTCTTT. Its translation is CASGTDEAFF.

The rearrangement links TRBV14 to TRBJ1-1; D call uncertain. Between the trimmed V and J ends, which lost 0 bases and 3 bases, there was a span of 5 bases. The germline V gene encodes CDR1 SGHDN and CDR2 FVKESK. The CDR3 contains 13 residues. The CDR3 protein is CASSQDWYTEAFF. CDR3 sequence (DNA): TGTGCCAGCAGCCAAGATTGGTACACTGAAGCTTTCTTT.

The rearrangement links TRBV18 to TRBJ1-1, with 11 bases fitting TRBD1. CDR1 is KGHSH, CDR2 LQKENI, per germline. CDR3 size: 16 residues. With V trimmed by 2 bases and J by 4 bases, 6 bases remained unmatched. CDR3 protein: CASSPSHGTGGTEAFF. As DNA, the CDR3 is TGTGCCAGCTCACCATCACACGGGACAGGGGGCACTGAAGCTTTCTTT.

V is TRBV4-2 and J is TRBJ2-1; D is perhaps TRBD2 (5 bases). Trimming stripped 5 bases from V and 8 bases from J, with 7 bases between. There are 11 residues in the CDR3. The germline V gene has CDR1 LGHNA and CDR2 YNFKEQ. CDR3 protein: CASSGSHEQFF. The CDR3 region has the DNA TGTGCCAGCAGCGGGAGCCATGAGCAGTTCTTC.

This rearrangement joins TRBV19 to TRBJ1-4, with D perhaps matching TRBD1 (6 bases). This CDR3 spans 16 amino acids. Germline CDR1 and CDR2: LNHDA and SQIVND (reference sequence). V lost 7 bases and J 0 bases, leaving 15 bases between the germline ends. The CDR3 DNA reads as TGTGCCAGTACTCGAGACAGGACTGCAACTAATGAAAAACTGTTTTTT. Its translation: CASTRDRTATNEKLFF.

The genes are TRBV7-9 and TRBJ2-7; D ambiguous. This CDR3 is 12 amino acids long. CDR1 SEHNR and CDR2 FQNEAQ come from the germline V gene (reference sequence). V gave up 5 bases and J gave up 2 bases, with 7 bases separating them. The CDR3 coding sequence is TGTGCCAGCAGCCGAGAACCCTACGAGCAGTACTTC. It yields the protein CASSREPYEQYF.

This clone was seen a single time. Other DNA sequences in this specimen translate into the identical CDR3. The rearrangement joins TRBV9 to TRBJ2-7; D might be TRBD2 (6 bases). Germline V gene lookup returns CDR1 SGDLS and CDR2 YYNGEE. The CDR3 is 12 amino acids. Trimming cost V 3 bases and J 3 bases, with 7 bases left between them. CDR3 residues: CASSGGGYEQYF. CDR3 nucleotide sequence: TGTGCCAGCAGCGGGGGAGGCTACGAGCAGTACTTC.

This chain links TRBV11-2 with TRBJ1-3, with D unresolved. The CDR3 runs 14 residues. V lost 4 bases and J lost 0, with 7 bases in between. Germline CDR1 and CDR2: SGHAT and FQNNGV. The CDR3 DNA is TGTGCCAGCAGCTCCTTTAGCTCTGGAAACACCATATATTTT. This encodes CASSSFSSGNTIYF.